This record concerns one TCR beta chain sequence. Its target is unknown. Germline-derived CDR1 and CDR2 are KGHSH and LQKENI. Deletions cut 2 bases from V and 2 bases from J, with 13 bases between. The CDR3 covers 15 residues. The repertoire was sequenced with immunoSEQ multiplex PCR; TCRdb's copy has only in-frame clones and lacks some. The sample lists 29,000 or so clones; more than 75% were seen once. The entry originates in a study of PD-L1 blockade in urothelial cancer. Study-wide background: Prior chemotherapy ranged from 0 to 3 regimens per patient. Study conclusions and caveats: In blood at 3 weeks, tumor-associated clones expanded more among patients with durable benefit.

The V and J genes are TRBV18 and TRBJ2-7; TRBD1 is a possible D gene (7 bases). The specimen comprised PBMCs, sampled around atezolizumab (anti-PD-L1) treatment. The receptor was isolated from a man aged 45-65 years with urothelial cancer. The CDR3 here is CASSPLEGAPYEQYF. DNA of the CDR3: TGTGCCAGCTCACCATTGGAGGGGGCCCCCTACGAGCAGTACTTC.